Shown below are 8 T cell receptor beta chains from a single sample sequenced in a study of shared clonotypes between healthy human individuals. Profiled with immunoSEQ multiplex PCR; TCRdb holds only in-frame clones, not every one. Of approximately 2.5 million clones listed, roughly 93% were seen once; the top ten hold around 0.4%. Sequencing was performed on naive CD4+ T cells from PBMCs. Subset noted: CD45RA+ positively selected. These receptors were obtained from a man between 18 and 35 years old in good health. Some clones in this sample may be carry-over from other donors' samples.

This clone showed up just a few times. V is TRBV28 and J is TRBJ1-1, with D perhaps TRBD1 (5 bases). V lost 2 bases to trimming and J lost 4 bases, with 20 bases between them. CDR1 MDHEN and CDR2 SYDVKM come from the germline V gene. This CDR3 is built from 17 residues. For the CDR3, the DNA is TGTGCCAGCAGTTTAGGTACGACAGTCCTACTTTCCACTGAAGCTTTCTTT. Translated, it gives CASSLGTTVLLSTEAFF.

This clone occurred once. The rearrangement joins TRBV19 to TRBJ1-2; D ambiguous. This CDR3 is built from 16 residues. CDR1 is LNHDA and CDR2 is SQIVND in the germline V gene (reference sequence). V lost 6 bases to trimming and J lost 3 bases, with 20 bases between them. In DNA, the CDR3 is TGTGCCAGTAGGCCCCTCTTCAGGAGGATCGACTATGGCTACACCTTC. Translated: CASRPLFRRIDYGYTF.

The chain is built from TRBV5-4 and TRBJ1-1; 7 bases line up with TRBD1. This CDR3 has 14 residues. CDR1 SGHNT and CDR2 YYREEE come from the germline V gene (reference sequence). J lost 10 bases, V lost 0 bases, and 9 bases had no gene match. CDR3 amino acids: CASSLDRGRPGAFF. The CDR3 DNA reads TGTGCCAGCAGCTTGGACAGGGGTCGCCCCGGAGCTTTCTTT.

The V and J genes are TRBV5-1 and TRBJ2-2; maybe TRBD1 (6 bases). The germline CDR1 and CDR2 sequences are SGHRS and YFSETQ. V was clipped by 4 bases and J by 2 bases, with 12 bases between them. The CDR3 runs 15 residues. The CDR3 sequence: CASSRVQGNTGELFF. The CDR3 region has the DNA TGCGCCAGCAGCCGCGTACAGGGTAACACCGGGGAGCTGTTTTTT.

The V gene is TRBV6-5, the J gene TRBJ2-6; possibly TRBD2 for D (6 bases). The V gene's germline CDR1 is MNHEY and CDR2 SVGAGI. V dropped 7 bases and J dropped 4 bases, with 8 bases sitting between them. This CDR3 is 13 amino acids long. The CDR3 nucleotides read TGTGCCAGCACGGGGGAGGGGGCCAACGTCCTGACTTTC. Its protein is CASTGEGANVLTF.

Concerning this clone: This CDR3 is also generated by other DNA sequences in the sample. V and J are TRBV7-2 and TRBJ1-1; a possible D gene is TRBD1 (6 bases). V lost 5 bases, J lost 2 bases, and 9 bases lay in between. The germline V gene encodes CDR1 SGHTA and CDR2 FQGNSA. This CDR3 spans 13 amino acids. The CDR3: CASSLRGNTEAFF. The DNA of the CDR3 is TGTGCCAGCAGCCTCAGGGGCAACACTGAAGCTTTCTTT.

The rearrangement uses TRBV6-5 and TRBJ2-5; possibly TRBD1 or TRBD2 for D (5 bases each). Germline V gives CDR1 MNHEY, CDR2 SVGAGI. With 8 bases removed from V and 4 bases from J, the gap between germline ends came to 14 bases. The CDR3 consists of 13 residues. The CDR3 DNA reads TGTGCCAGCTTTCGGGGTGGGGGAGAGACCCAGTACTTC. It yields the protein CASFRGGGETQYF.

This chain uses TRBV19 with TRBJ2-3; D gene unclear. Germline CDR1 and CDR2: LNHDA and SQIVND (reference sequence). V was trimmed by 5 bases and J by 2 bases, leaving 11 bases between them. This CDR3 spans 14 amino acids. The DNA for the CDR3 is TGTGCCAGTAGTGCGCGGCTTCACACAGATACGCAGTATTTT. Amino acid sequence: CASSARLHTDTQYF.